Below are 12 T cell receptor beta chains sequenced from a single sample in a study of OX40 agonist ivuxolimab in advanced cancers. The repertoire was sequenced with immunoSEQ multiplex PCR; TCRdb's copy has only in-frame clones and lacks some. This table holds roughly 56,000 clones, around 83% found once. Sequenced material: CD4+ or CD8+ T cells sorted from blood, taken in a trial of the OX40 agonist ivuxolimab. The receptor source for this set is an adult with an advanced solid tumor such as melanoma, head and neck, liver or kidney cancer.

The rearrangement uses TRBV7-9 and TRBJ2-2; TRBD1 agrees at 8 bases. Trimming took 7 bases from V and 1 from J; bases not matched to a gene: 8. This CDR3 contains 16 residues. CDR1 and CDR2 (germline): SEHNR, FQNEAQ (reference sequence). This chain's CDR3 is CASNPRGQGNTGELFF. Written as DNA, the CDR3 is TGTGCCAGCAACCCGAGAGGACAGGGGAACACCGGGGAGCTGTTTTTT.

The chain joins TRBV5-1 to TRBJ2-5; D might be TRBD1 (6 bases). V dropped 0 bases and J dropped 5 bases, with 11 bases sitting between them. Germline CDR1 and CDR2: SGHRS and YFSETQ. The CDR3 is made up of 14 amino acids. The CDR3 region has the DNA TGCGCCAGCAGCTTGGCGCAGGGGTTGGAGACCCAGTACTTC. Translated: CASSLAQGLETQYF.

The CDR3 is CASSLTGGDRPYEQYF. The DNA of the CDR3 is TGTGCCAGCAGCTTAACAGGGGGGGACAGACCTTACGAGCAGTACTTC. This chain joins TRBV7-3 and TRBJ2-7; perhaps D is TRBD1 or TRBD2 (7 bases each). The V and J ends lost 0 bases and 4 bases respectively, with 16 bases between them. The CDR3 sequence is 16 residues long. CDR1 and CDR2 from the germline V gene are SGHTA and FQGTGA.

The V and J genes are TRBV18 and TRBJ2-5; 8 bases match TRBD2. Germline V gene data show CDR1 as KGHSH and CDR2 as LQKENI. The CDR3 covers 15 residues. Trimming cost V 4 bases and J 5 bases; bases outside gene matches: 9. CDR3 in DNA: TGTGCCAGCTCACAGGGCAGCGGGAGTCGGGAGACCCAGTACTTC. The encoded protein is CASSQGSGSRETQYF.

The rearrangement joins TRBV5-4 to TRBJ2-4, with D tentatively TRBD2 (6 bases). The CDR3 contains 18 residues. With 1 base removed from V and 0 bases from J, the gap between germline ends came to 17 bases. Looked up from germline, CDR1 is SGHNT and CDR2 is YYREEE (reference sequence). The CDR3 nucleotides are TGTGCCAGCAGCTTGTATGGGGGGTCGGAACTAGCCAAAAACATTCAGTACTTC. It yields the protein CASSLYGGSELAKNIQYF.

CDR3 bases: TGCAGCGTTGAGGCAACACGGGGGACGAGGTATGGCTACACCTTC. Its protein product is CSVEATRGTRYGYTF. The chain links TRBV29-1 to TRBJ1-2; perhaps TRBD1 as D (5 bases). CDR1 is SQVTM and CDR2 is ANQGSEA in the germline V gene. This CDR3 is 15 amino acids long. Trimming removed 3 bases at V and 5 bases at J, with 19 bases between.

In its sample, this clone was seen once. V and J are TRBV5-4 and TRBJ2-5; D remains unclear. The CDR3 loop spans 14 amino acids. The V gene lost 1 base and the J gene lost 2 bases, with 9 bases spanning the gap. From germline, CDR1 is SGHNT and CDR2 YYREEE (reference sequence). The CDR3 bases are TGTGCCAGCAGCTTGCTCGAGAATCAAGAGACCCAGTACTTC. Its translation: CASSLLENQETQYF.

The chain joins TRBV23-1 to TRBJ2-1, with TRBD2 as a possible D gene (6 bases). TRBV23-1 is recorded as an ORF, its role being uncertain. The CDR3 has 16 amino acids. Between the trimmed V and J ends, which lost 5 bases and 0 bases, there was a span of 14 bases. CDR3: CASSGLGLASYNEQFF. The CDR3 coding sequence is TGCGCCAGCAGTGGGCTGGGACTCGCCTCCTACAATGAGCAGTTCTTC.

The CDR3 coding sequence is TGTGCCAGTAGTCCGTCGGACAGGGCCTATGGCTACACCTTC. Translating gives CASSPSDRAYGYTF. The chain is built from TRBV19 and TRBJ1-2; 8 nucleotides match TRBD1. The trim removed 5 bases at V and 4 bases at J, leaving 6 bases unmatched. Germline CDR1 is LNHDA and CDR2 is SQIVND (reference sequence). The CDR3 sequence is 14 residues long.

This clone was picked up a small number of times. CDR3 bases: TGTGCCAGCAGTGAGAGGTGGTCAAAACGGGTTCCGATATACTTC. It yields the protein CASSERWSKRVPIYF. This chain links TRBV28 with TRBJ2-7; D call uncertain. V was cut by 5 bases and J by 13 bases, with 27 bases left in between. Germline V gene lookup returns CDR1 MDHEN and CDR2 SYDVKM. The CDR3 sequence is 15 residues long.

In DNA form, the CDR3 reads TGTGCCAGTAGCACCGGGACTAGCGGTGGAGAGAAGCAGTTCTTC. This gives the protein CASSTGTSGGEKQFF. V and J are TRBV19 and TRBJ2-1, with 11 nucleotides matching TRBD2. The V and J ends lost 6 bases and 11 bases, in that order; junction bases with no gene match: 12. From germline, CDR1 is LNHDA and CDR2 SQIVND (reference sequence). The CDR3 is 15 amino acids.

As concerns this clone: One end of the junction does not line up with germline, which may come from a read error. The chain uses TRBV2 and TRBJ2-1; possibly TRBD2 for D (6 bases). CDR1 and CDR2 (germline): SNHLY, FYNNEI. This CDR3 region has 15 residues. CDR3 region: CAGSVGVSARGEQFF. CDR3 DNA sequence: TGTGCCGGCAGTGTAGGGGTGTCAGCGCGGGGTGAGCAGTTCTTC.